The source of this T cell receptor beta chain is a study of blood T cell repertoires in COVID-19. This clone was found a few times. Trimming shortened V by 8 bases and J by 1 base, and 16 bases separated the two germline ends. The CDR3 loop spans 15 amino acids. The V gene's germline CDR1 is SNHLY and CDR2 FYNNEI. The method was immunoSEQ multiplex PCR; TCRdb's version includes in-frame clones alone and lacks a portion of them. The data show under 200,000 clones, approximately 81% seen once. The V call is TRBV2, the J call TRBJ2-3; maybe TRBD2 (6 bases). Sequencing used PBMCs or T cells enriched from blood (not recorded which). The source is a middle-aged woman with acute COVID-19. The CDR3 DNA follows: TGTGCCAGCGGGTCGCGCGGGACTCGCACAGATACGCAGTATTTT. It encodes CASGSRGTRTDTQYF.